The sequence of this TCR beta chain was determined in a study of blood T cell repertoires in COVID-19. At the level of the study: PBMCs, B-cell-depleted T cells, or T cells were the source of the cDNA or gDNA that made up the material.

This clone turned up a few times. As handled by the study authors: It was from reference gene primer amplification that nucleated cell counts were estimated. Produced via immunoSEQ multiplex PCR; TCRdb's table is partial and in-frame only. The V and J calls and the clone size are those of that table, but D and trimming were determined from the DNA. Of hundreds of thousands of clones in the sample, about 81% were seen once. This receptor was obtained from a woman aged 55-70 years with active or convalescent COVID-19. The sequenced sample was peripheral blood.

Here the CDR3 DNA reads TGTGCCAGTAGTATCCCCGGGTCGTCCGGGACAGATAATCAGCCCCAGCATTTT. As protein: CASSIPGSSGTDNQPQHF. The rearrangement joins TRBV19 to TRBJ1-5; TRBD1 matches at 7 bases. The junction had 15 bases not matched to a gene; V was cut back by 3 bases and J by 4 bases. In germline, CDR1 is LNHDA, CDR2 SQIVND (reference sequence). The CDR3 has 18 residues.